Following are 20 T cell receptor beta chains from one sample sequenced in a study of blood T cell repertoires in COVID-19. Produced via immunoSEQ multiplex PCR; TCRdb's table is partial and in-frame only. Here the sample spans 200,000 to 250,000 clones, 80% being singletons. The sequencing input was peripheral blood. All receptors come from a human donor in a cohort sampled during active COVID-19.

V usage is TRBV5-1 and J usage is TRBJ1-5; D not resolved. Trimming stripped 4 bases from V and 1 base from J, with 12 bases between. CDR3 length: 15 amino acids. The germline V gene has CDR1 SGHRS and CDR2 YFSETQ. CDR3 nucleotides: TGCGCCAGCAGCCCCATAGGAGGGAGCAATCAGCCCCAGCATTTT. Translating it yields CASSPIGGSNQPQHF.

The rearrangement uses TRBV6-6 and TRBJ1-4; possibly TRBD1 for D (6 bases). The CDR3 spans 15 residues. The germline CDR1 and CDR2 sequences are MNHNY and SVGAGI (reference sequence). V lost 7 bases, J lost 0 bases, and 12 bases lay in between. CDR3 DNA: TGTGCCAGCACCCCCAGGGGCGCAACTAATGAAAAACTGTTTTTT. Translation: CASTPRGATNEKLFF.

J is TRBJ1-4 and V is TRBV28; D remains unclear. Germline-derived CDR1 and CDR2 are MDHEN and SYDVKM. CDR3 size: 15 residues. Trimming took off 2 bases at V and 7 bases at J, with 14 bases between the two ends. The CDR3 sequence is CASSLREHLGEKLFF. CDR3 DNA sequence: TGTGCCAGCAGTTTACGGGAGCACCTTGGTGAAAAACTGTTTTTT.

V is TRBV15 and J is TRBJ2-2; D may be TRBD1 (5 bases). This CDR3 has 13 residues. The germline V gene encodes CDR1 LNHNV and CDR2 YYDKDF (reference sequence). V gave up 5 bases and J gave up 4 bases, with 8 bases separating them. The CDR3 here is CATSGHTTGELFF. Here the CDR3 DNA reads TGTGCCACCAGCGGACATACCACCGGGGAGCTGTTTTTT.

This clone was seen only a few times. The chain links TRBV11-2 to TRBJ1-1; no reliable D call. Trimming shortened V by 6 bases and J by 2 bases, and 7 bases separated the two germline ends. CDR1 and CDR2 (germline): SGHAT, FQNNGV. This CDR3 comprises 12 residues. CDR3 region: CASREGNTEAFF. CDR3 bases: TGTGCCAGCAGGGAGGGAAACACTGAAGCTTTCTTT.

Only a few counts were recorded for this clone. The J gene is TRBJ1-3, the V gene TRBV5-4; 7 bases match TRBD1. The CDR3 sequence is 14 residues long. Per germline, CDR1 SGHNT and CDR2 YYREEE (reference sequence). With V trimmed by 4 bases and J by 3 bases, 4 bases remained unmatched. In DNA, the CDR3 is TGTGCCAGCAGCCCCGGGACAGTTGGAAACACCATATATTTT. This gives the protein CASSPGTVGNTIYF.

This chain links TRBV24-1 with TRBJ2-3; tentatively, D is TRBD1 (5 bases). The CDR3 contains 15 residues. CDR1 and CDR2 from the germline V gene are KGHDR and SFDVKD. V lost 0 bases to trimming and J lost 4 bases, with 10 bases between them. The DNA for the CDR3 is TGTGCCACCAGTGATTTGCTGCCAGGGTCAGATACGCAGTATTTT. As protein: CATSDLLPGSDTQYF.

The chain uses TRBV6-5 and TRBJ2-7, with a possible D match to TRBD2 (6 bases). Germline values: CDR1 MNHEY, CDR2 SVGAGI. The CDR3 contains 14 residues. The ends were cut back, 4 bases at V and 2 bases at J, with 12 bases in the middle. CDR3 sequence reads: CASSSTRRAYEQYF. The CDR3 DNA reads TGTGCCAGCAGTTCTACTAGGAGGGCCTACGAGCAGTACTTC.

A few counts support this clone. The CDR3 spells CASGLGQLNNQPQHF. In DNA, the CDR3 is TGTGCCAGCGGATTGGGACAACTAAACAATCAGCCCCAGCATTTT. J is TRBJ1-5 and V is TRBV2; D is possibly TRBD1 (6 bases). This CDR3 comprises 15 residues. CDR1 is SNHLY and CDR2 is FYNNEI in the germline V gene. With 8 bases removed from V and 3 bases from J, the gap between germline ends came to 17 bases.

The chain uses TRBV2 and TRBJ2-5; D uncertain. This CDR3 is 11 amino acids long. CDR1 and CDR2 (germline): SNHLY, FYNNEI. The ends were cut back, 2 bases at V and 5 bases at J, with 3 bases in the middle. CDR3 protein: CASSELETQYF. In nucleotides, the CDR3 is TGTGCCAGCAGTGAACTCGAGACCCAGTACTTC.

The V call is TRBV28, the J call TRBJ2-7; D perhaps matches TRBD1 (6 bases). Trimming pared 10 bases from V and 3 bases from J, leaving 16 bases between. The CDR3 sequence is 13 residues long. The V gene's germline CDR1 is MDHEN and CDR2 SYDVKM. CDR3 region: CATARDTLYEQYF. In DNA form, the CDR3 reads TGTGCCACCGCGAGGGACACCCTCTACGAGCAGTACTTC.

The rearrangement links TRBV7-9 to TRBJ2-2; 8 nucleotides agree with TRBD1. The germline CDR1 and CDR2 sequences are SEHNR and FQNEAQ (reference sequence). Trimming cost V 3 bases and J 5 bases; bases outside gene matches: 11. This CDR3 comprises 17 residues. The CDR3 region is CASSFPTGQGTTGELFF. The CDR3, as DNA: TGTGCCAGCAGCTTTCCCACAGGACAGGGAACGACCGGGGAGCTGTTTTTT.

V gene TRBV28 combines with J gene TRBJ1-4; D is possibly TRBD1 (6 bases). The CDR3 sequence is 13 residues long. CDR1 MDHEN and CDR2 SYDVKM come from the germline V gene. V lost 7 bases and J 7 bases, leaving 13 bases between the germline ends. The CDR3 DNA follows: TGTGCCAGCAACCCGGGAGGGGGTGAAAAACTGTTTTTT. It encodes CASNPGGGEKLFF.

This sequence joins TRBV9 and TRBJ2-7; possible D gene TRBD1, 6 bases. Looked up from germline, CDR1 is SGDLS and CDR2 is YYNGEE. The CDR3 loop spans 14 amino acids. V was cut by 4 bases and J by 1 base, with 12 bases left in between. CDR3 sequence (DNA): TGTGCCAGCAGCCCCAGGACAGAATCCTACGAGCAGTACTTC. Its protein product is CASSPRTESYEQYF.

The chain uses TRBV3-1 (or the pseudogene TRBV3-2) and TRBJ1-2; no clear D. This CDR3 contains 16 residues. V gave up 0 bases and J gave up 8 bases, with 19 bases separating them. Germline V gene lookup returns CDR1 LGHDT and CDR2 YNNKEL (reference sequence). This CDR3 is CASSQERDWEIRGYTF. The CDR3, as DNA: TGTGCCAGCAGCCAAGAGCGGGATTGGGAGATCAGGGGCTACACCTTC.

The chain employs TRBV9 and TRBJ1-1; tentative D call: TRBD1 (6 bases). From germline, CDR1 is SGDLS and CDR2 YYNGEE. V gave up 0 bases and J gave up 5 bases, with 11 bases separating them. The CDR3 is 14 amino acids. The CDR3 spells CASSVGGDKTEAFF. The CDR3 coding sequence is TGTGCCAGCAGCGTAGGAGGGGACAAGACTGAAGCTTTCTTT.

The V gene is TRBV29-1, the J gene TRBJ2-3; 11 nucleotides agree with TRBD2. CDR1 is SQVTM and CDR2 is ANQGSEA in the germline V gene. This CDR3 has 14 amino acids. V lost 6 bases and J lost 2; bases outside the gene matches: 4. The chain's CDR3 is CSVLTSGATDTQYF. The DNA for the CDR3 is TGCAGCGTACTGACTAGCGGGGCCACAGATACGCAGTATTTT.

The V call is TRBV6-5, the J call TRBJ1-2, with 7 bases aligning to TRBD1. The CDR3 totals 14 residues. Germline-derived CDR1 and CDR2 are MNHEY and SVGAGI. V trimming: 6 bases; J trimming: 4 bases; junction bases outside the gene matches: 8. CDR3 loop: CASSYKTGPYGYTF. Here the CDR3 DNA reads TGTGCCAGCAGCTACAAGACAGGGCCCTATGGCTACACCTTC.

The rearrangement links TRBV7-9 to TRBJ1-4; D might be TRBD1 (5 bases). CDR3 size: 14 residues. Germline CDR1 SEHNR, CDR2 FQNEAQ (reference sequence). V lost 5 bases to trimming and J lost 6 bases, with 13 bases between them. CDR3 sequence: CASSPSGGDEKLFF. The CDR3 DNA follows: TGTGCCAGCAGCCCCTCGGGGGGAGATGAAAAACTGTTTTTT.

The sample holds a few counts of this clone. The chain recombines TRBV9 with TRBJ2-2, with 8 bases lining up with TRBD2. The CDR3 loop spans 18 amino acids. CDR1 and CDR2 (germline): SGDLS, YYNGEE. V trimming: 3 bases; J trimming: 2 bases; junction bases outside the gene matches: 12. The chain's CDR3 is CASSARGRVAGNTGELFF. CDR3 nucleotide sequence: TGTGCCAGCAGCGCGAGAGGGAGGGTAGCGGGAAACACCGGGGAGCTGTTTTTT.